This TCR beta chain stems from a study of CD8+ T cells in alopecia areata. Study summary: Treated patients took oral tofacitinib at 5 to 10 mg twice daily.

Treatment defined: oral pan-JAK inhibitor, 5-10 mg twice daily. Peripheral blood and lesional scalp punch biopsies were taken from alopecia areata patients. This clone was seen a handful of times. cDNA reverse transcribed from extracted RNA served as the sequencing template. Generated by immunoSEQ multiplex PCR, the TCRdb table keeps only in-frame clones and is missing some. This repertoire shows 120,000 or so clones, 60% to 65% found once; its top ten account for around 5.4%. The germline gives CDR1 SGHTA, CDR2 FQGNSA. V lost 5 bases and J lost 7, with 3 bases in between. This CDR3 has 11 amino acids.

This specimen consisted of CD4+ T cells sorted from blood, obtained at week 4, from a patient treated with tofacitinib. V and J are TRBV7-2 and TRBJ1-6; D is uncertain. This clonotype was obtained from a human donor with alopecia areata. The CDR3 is CASSQNSPLHF. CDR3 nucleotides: TGTGCCAGCAGCCAAAATTCACCCCTCCACTTT.